This T cell receptor (beta chain) was captured by sequencing in a study of identical twins' blood T cells. This clonotype was detected a few times. One entry per CDR3 protein, called by TCRdb with MiXCR from the 5' RACE reads. The sample lists around 380,000 distinct CDR3 sequences; 25% to 35% were seen once. Sequenced: PBMCs. The origin of this receptor is a woman between 18 and 50 years old in good health.

CDR3 in amino acids: CASSLGQGGIFGYTF. In DNA, the CDR3 is TGTGCCAGCAGTCTTGGACAGGGGGGGATTTTTGGCTACACCTTC. The V and J genes are TRBV27 and TRBJ1-2; TRBD1 matches 10 bases. Germline V lookup: CDR1 MNHEY, CDR2 SMNVEV (reference sequence). The CDR3 length is 15 residues. The trim removed 5 bases at V and 7 bases at J, leaving 10 bases unmatched.